This TCR beta chain was recorded in a study of vaccination and CD4 T cells after COVID-19. A remark on this clonotype: The antigen remains undetermined.

Cultured CD4+ T-cell DNA underwent Oncomine TCR Beta short-read sequencing. In TCRdb, the PCR reads were re-called with MiXCR into one record per CDR3 protein. The sample yields more than 15,000 distinct CDR3 sequences, about three fifths seen once. Germline values: CDR1 MNHEY, CDR2 SMNVEV (reference sequence). The V and J ends lost 7 bases and 2 bases, in that order; junction bases with no gene match: 12. CDR3 length: 16 residues. The treatment is: roughly nine-day PBMC culture with coronavirus spike peptide pools or control peptides (ViraFEST assay). The TCR originated in a human donor who had recovered from COVID-19. Input material: CD4+ T cells from blood, cultured in vitro. The chain couples TRBV27 to TRBJ1-2; the match to TRBD1 covers 8 bases. The CDR3 DNA follows: TGTGCCAGCACCAAAACCGGGACAGGACGGAACTATGGCTACACCTTC. The encoded protein is CASTKTGTGRNYGYTF.